The clone carrying this TCR beta chain showed up many times. Its specificity is not known. Individual cDNA molecules were tagged with unique molecular identifiers. TCRdb reprocessed the 5' RACE reads with MiXCR, giving one entry per CDR3 protein. This sample carries about 61,000 distinct CDR3 sequences, around 12% of them seen once, and the ten largest clones take 1.2%. The sample comes from a study of early T cells in non-severe SARS-CoV-2 infection. Overall study context: Sequencing of unsorted whole blood was done on bulk RNA, leaving chains unpaired. Study results and caveats: In VDJdb matching, anti-spike CD8 responses were favored while private and CD4 specificities went missing.

The CDR3 spans 12 residues. CDR1 is SGHTA, CDR2 FQGNSA, per germline. Trimming pared 5 bases from V and 5 bases from J, leaving 8 bases between. J is TRBJ2-3 and V is TRBV7-2; no definite D call. The source is an adult who was a healthcare worker with PCR-confirmed SARS-CoV-2 infection or an uninfected control (not recorded which). The donor label of this sample is uncertain. Sequenced material: whole blood, taken at baseline. This CDR3 is CASSQTRDTQYF. In nucleotides, the CDR3 is TGTGCCAGCAGCCAGACCCGAGATACGCAGTATTTT.